This section outlines one T cell receptor (beta chain) sequence together with its context. V lost 0 bases and J lost 5, with 10 bases in between. The CDR3 is 14 amino acids. CDR1 and CDR2 (germline): SGHDN, FVKESK. As part of library construction, unique molecular identifiers were attached to individual cDNA molecules. TCRdb re-analysed the 5' RACE reads in MiXCR, keeping a single row per CDR3 protein. The sample comprises around 82,000 distinct CDR3 sequences, 14% to 15% of which are singletons, and about 0.59% rests with the top ten. These data are taken from a study of early T cells in non-severe SARS-CoV-2 infection.

The clonotype was recovered from an adult who was a healthcare worker with PCR-confirmed SARS-CoV-2 infection or an uninfected control (not recorded which). Sequencing input: whole blood. The J gene is TRBJ1-2, the V gene TRBV14; no definite D call. The CDR3 DNA is TGTGCCAGCAGCCAAGAAGGTTGGCAGTATGGCTACACCTTC. Its translation is CASSQEGWQYGYTF.